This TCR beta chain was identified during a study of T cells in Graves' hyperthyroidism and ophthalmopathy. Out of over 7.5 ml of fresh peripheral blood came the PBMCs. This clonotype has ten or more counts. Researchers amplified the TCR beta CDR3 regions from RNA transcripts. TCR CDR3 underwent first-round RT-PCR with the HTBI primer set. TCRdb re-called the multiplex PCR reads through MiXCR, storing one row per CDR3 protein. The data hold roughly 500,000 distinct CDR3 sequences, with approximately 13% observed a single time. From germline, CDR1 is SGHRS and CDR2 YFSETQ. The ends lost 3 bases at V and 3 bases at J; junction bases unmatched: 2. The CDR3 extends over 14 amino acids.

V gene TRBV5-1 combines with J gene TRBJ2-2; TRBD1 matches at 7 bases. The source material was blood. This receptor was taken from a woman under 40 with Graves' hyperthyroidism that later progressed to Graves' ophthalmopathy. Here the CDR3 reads CASSWDRYTGELFF. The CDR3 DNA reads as TGCGCCAGCAGCTGGGACAGATACACCGGGGAGCTGTTTTTT.